This entry describes one TCR beta chain. This specimen belongs to a study of blood T cell repertoires in COVID-19. There are 19 residues in the CDR3. Germline trimming cut 5 bases from V and 0 bases from J; bases unmatched to any gene: 17. The germline gives CDR1 SGHNT, CDR2 YYREEE (reference sequence). The method was immunoSEQ multiplex PCR; TCRdb's version includes in-frame clones alone and lacks a portion of them. The sample has roughly 250,000 clones; around four fifths are singletons. The sample taken for sequencing was peripheral blood. The source is a man aged 40-55 years with active or convalescent COVID-19. The rearrangement links TRBV5-4 to TRBJ2-1; the match to TRBD2 covers 7 bases. In nucleotides, the CDR3 is TGTGCCAGCAGTATGGGGGGACTACCCATACCGAGCTCCTACAATGAGCAGTTCTTC. Translated: CASSMGGLPIPSSYNEQFF.